This TCR beta chain was identified during a study of blood T cell repertoires in COVID-19. Study information: The origin of the acute and convalescent COVID-19 samples was the United States, Italy and Spain. PBMCs, B-cell-depleted T cells, or T cells were the source of the cDNA or gDNA that made up the material.

In the study's own analysis: Amplification from reference gene primers served as the basis for estimated nucleated cell counts. Libraries were prepared by immunoSEQ multiplex PCR; TCRdb keeps only in-frame clonotypes and omits some of them. D and trimming were read from the DNA, whereas the V and J calls and clone size are those reported in that table. The profile covers tens of thousands of clones, with about 81% appearing a single time and around a sixth taken by the ten largest. This clone was detected a few times. The source is a man between 65 and 85 years old with active COVID-19. Sequencing was carried out using peripheral blood.

The CDR3 nucleotides are TGTGCCAGCAGCTTGGACATGAACACTGAAGCTTTCTTT. It is translated as CASSLDMNTEAFF. The gene calls are TRBV7-9 and TRBJ1-1, with TRBD1 as a possible D gene (5 bases). Germline values: CDR1 SEHNR, CDR2 FQNEAQ (reference sequence). V was pared by 3 bases and J by 0 bases, with 5 bases between. The CDR3 loop spans 13 amino acids.